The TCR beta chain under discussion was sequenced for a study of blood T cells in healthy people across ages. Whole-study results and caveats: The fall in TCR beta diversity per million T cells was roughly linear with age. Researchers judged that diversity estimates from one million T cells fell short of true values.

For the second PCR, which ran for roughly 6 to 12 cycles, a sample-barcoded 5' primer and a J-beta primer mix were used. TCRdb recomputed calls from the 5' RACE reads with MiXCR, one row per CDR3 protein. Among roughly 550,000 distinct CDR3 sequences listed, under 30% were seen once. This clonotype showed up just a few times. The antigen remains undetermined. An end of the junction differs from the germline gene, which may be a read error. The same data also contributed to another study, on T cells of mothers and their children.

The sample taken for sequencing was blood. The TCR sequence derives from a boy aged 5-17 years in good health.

This chain's CDR3 is CASSLASSGMNF. CDR3 coding DNA: TGTGCCAGCAGCTTAGCGTCTAGCGGGATGAACTTC. The chain combines TRBV7-2 with TRBJ2-5, with 9 positions matching TRBD2. The CDR3 sequence is 12 residues long. CDR1 SGHTA and CDR2 FQGNSA come from the germline V gene. Together with reference TRBV7-2 and TRBJ2-5, the CDR3 gives the full variable domain: GAGVSQSPSNKVTEKGKDVELRCDPISGHTALYWYRQSLGQGLEFLIYFQGNSAPDKSGLPSDRFSAERTGGSVSTLTIQRTQQEDSAVYLCASSLASSGMNFGPGTRLLVL.